Listed here are 18 T cell receptor beta chains from one sample, sequenced in a study of T-cell reconstitution after alpha-beta-depleted transplantation in children. The library targeted TCRbeta and was prepared with unique molecular identifiers. MiXCR was run by TCRdb on the PCR reads, yielding one entry per CDR3 protein. The sample holds some 200,000 distinct CDR3 sequences, 5% to 6.5% seen once. The material sequenced was PBMCs, taken before TCRalphabeta/CD19-depleted stem cell transplant. The source is a girl under three years old with combined immunodeficiency, due to receive a stem cell transplant.

The chain is built from TRBV7-3 and TRBJ2-1; D unresolved. Germline V gene lookup returns CDR1 SGHTA and CDR2 FQGTGA. This CDR3 is 16 amino acids long. V lost 5 bases to trimming and J lost 5 bases, with 19 bases between them. CDR3 protein: CASSALGSSLNNEQFF. Written as DNA, the CDR3 is TGTGCCAGCAGCGCCTTGGGTAGCTCACTGAACAATGAGCAGTTCTTC.

This clonotype occurred many times. The chain joins TRBV25-1 to TRBJ2-7; D is perhaps TRBD1 or TRBD2 (5 bases each). This CDR3 comprises 15 residues. V was clipped by 3 bases and J by 0 bases, with 12 bases between them. Per germline, CDR1 MGHDK and CDR2 SYGVNS. The CDR3 region is CASSDGTRSSYEQYF. The CDR3, as DNA: TGTGCCAGCAGTGACGGGACGAGAAGCTCCTACGAGCAGTACTTC.

This clonotype was observed many times. The chain couples TRBV29-1 to TRBJ2-7; 9 bases line up with TRBD1. Germline V CDR1 and CDR2: SQVTM, ANQGSEA. The V segment lost 1 base and the J segment 2 bases; nucleotides outside the gene matches: 3. This CDR3 has 14 residues. Here the CDR3 DNA reads TGCAGCGTTGAAGTCAGGACAGGGGCCTACGAGCAGTACTTC. Protein sequence: CSVEVRTGAYEQYF.

This clonotype was seen ten or more times. The genes are TRBV12-3 or TRBV12-4 and TRBJ2-3; tentative D call: TRBD1 (5 bases). V gave up 1 base and J gave up 3 bases, with 11 bases separating them. The CDR3 is made up of 15 amino acids. CDR3 sequence reads: CASSLEPRGTDTQYF. The CDR3, as DNA: TGTGCCAGCAGTTTAGAACCTAGGGGAACAGATACGCAGTATTTT.

This clonotype was recorded at least ten times. The DNA of the CDR3 is TGTGCCAGCAGTGAAGGGGGGGCGGGGGATACGCAGTATTTT. It is translated as CASSEGGAGDTQYF. The chain couples TRBV2 to TRBJ2-3; D may match TRBD1 or TRBD2 (6 bases each). V was trimmed by 1 base and J by 6 bases, leaving 11 bases between them. The CDR3 runs 14 residues. Per the germline V gene, CDR1 is SNHLY and CDR2 is FYNNEI.

This clonotype was counted at least ten times. This sequence joins TRBV10-3 and TRBJ2-1; D perhaps matches TRBD2 (7 bases). Germline V lookup: CDR1 ENHRY, CDR2 SYGVKD. Trimming shortened V by 6 bases and J by 6 bases, and 21 bases separated the two germline ends. The CDR3 is made up of 16 amino acids. CDR3 sequence reads: CAISGGRGRGFNEQFF. The CDR3 region has the DNA TGTGCCATCAGCGGGGGGCGCGGGAGAGGGTTCAATGAGCAGTTCTTC.

This clonotype showed up many times. This chain uses TRBV12-3 or TRBV12-4 with TRBJ1-2, with a possible D match to TRBD1 (6 bases). The CDR3 has 15 amino acids. V was shortened by 6 bases and J by 0 bases, with 14 bases between the two germline ends. This chain's CDR3 is CASRFGGASNYGYTF. CDR3 nucleotide sequence: TGTGCCAGCAGGTTCGGGGGGGCATCTAACTATGGCTACACCTTC.

This clonotype was seen ten or more times. The CDR3 bases are TGCAGTGCTAGAGAACTAGCGGGGGGCAATGAGCAGTTCTTC. Amino acids: CSARELAGGNEQFF. The chain carries TRBV20-1 and TRBJ2-1, with 12 bases fitting TRBD2. The CDR3 contains 14 residues. Trimming at V came to 0 bases and at J to 6 bases, leaving 0 bases not matched to a gene. Germline values: CDR1 DFQATT, CDR2 SNEGSKA (reference sequence).

Many counts were recorded for this clonotype. This could be a read error, since a much larger clone is one nucleotide away. The V gene is TRBV29-1, the J gene TRBJ1-2; D unclear. The CDR3 is made up of 10 amino acids. The V end was cut by 4 bases, the J end by 4 bases, with 4 bases between. CDR1 SQVTM and CDR2 ANQGSEA come from the germline V gene. Written as DNA, the CDR3 is TGCAGCGTTGGGGGCTATGGCTACACCTTC. Amino acids: CSVGGYGYTF.

The V gene is TRBV4-1, the J gene TRBJ2-5, with 11 bases that match TRBD1. This CDR3 has 16 residues. V gave up 2 bases and J gave up 4 bases; unmatched junction bases: 6. The germline V gene has CDR1 MGHRA and CDR2 YSYEKL. The chain's CDR3 is CASSQTGTGGGETQYF. The DNA of the CDR3 is TGCGCCAGCAGCCAAACCGGGACAGGGGGGGGAGAGACCCAGTACTTC.

This clonotype has at least ten counts. DNA for the CDR3: TGTGCCAGCAGCCCCAAGCATCAGATTGAGTTTATGGCCCGAGAGCAGTACTTC. The encoded protein is CASSPKHQIEFMAREQYF. This sequence joins TRBV11-2 and TRBJ2-7; D ambiguous. The V gene lost 5 bases and the J gene lost 7 bases, with 30 bases spanning the gap. This CDR3 comprises 18 residues. Germline loops: CDR1 SGHAT, CDR2 FQNNGV.

To note about this clonotype: This sequence may be a read error, since a much larger clone differs from it by one base. The chain has TRBV6-2 or TRBV6-3 and TRBJ2-7; D not certain. CDR1 and CDR2 from the germline V gene are MNHEY and SVGEGT. The germline V and J ends were trimmed by 4 bases and 2 bases, with 12 bases remaining between them. The CDR3 sequence is 14 residues long. The CDR3 sequence: CASSCLRFTYEQYF. CDR3 nucleotides: TGTGCCAGCAGTTGCCTTCGGTTTACCTACGAGCAGTACTTC.

This clonotype has a count of ten or more. The genes are TRBV20-1 and TRBJ2-3; the match to TRBD2 covers 9 bases. The trim removed 1 base at V and 5 bases at J, leaving 1 base unmatched. This CDR3 spans 13 amino acids. CDR1 DFQATT and CDR2 SNEGSKA come from the germline V gene (reference sequence). CDR3 bases: TGCAGTGCTAGAGGACTAGCGGAAGATACGCAGTATTTT. As protein: CSARGLAEDTQYF.

This clonotype was detected ten times or more. CDR3 nucleotide sequence: TGTGCCATCTGGAGACATACGCAGTATTTT. Translated, it gives CAIWRHTQYF. The chain uses TRBV10-3 and TRBJ2-3; no definite D call. The CDR3 sequence is 10 residues long. V lost 8 bases to trimming and J lost 7 bases, with 7 bases between them. CDR1 is ENHRY, CDR2 SYGVKD, per germline.

This clonotype was observed many times. This rearrangement joins TRBV20-1 to TRBJ2-2; D unclear. The CDR3 runs to 12 residues. The V and J ends lost 5 bases and 5 bases respectively, with 9 bases between them. The germline gives CDR1 DFQATT, CDR2 SNEGSKA (reference sequence). CDR3 DNA: TGCAGTGCTCGAACCGGAACCGGGGAGCTGTTTTTT. Residues: CSARTGTGELFF.

This chain links TRBV12-3 or TRBV12-4 with TRBJ1-1, with D perhaps TRBD1 (5 bases). V lost 3 bases to trimming and J lost 7 bases, with 12 bases between them. The CDR3 has 13 amino acids. CDR3 region: CASSLARGYEAFF. CDR3 nucleotides: TGTGCCAGCAGTTTGGCGCGGGGGTATGAAGCTTTCTTT.

This clonotype was seen many times. The genes are TRBV5-1 and TRBJ2-1; 13 positions agree with TRBD2. This CDR3 spans 18 amino acids. Germline V lookup: CDR1 SGHRS, CDR2 YFSETQ. With 4 bases clipped from V and 10 bases from J, the junction kept 17 bases outside the gene matches. The CDR3 DNA is TGCGCCAGCAGCGTCCTTGGGGGACTAGCGGGGCTCCCGGGAGAGCAGTTCTTC. This gives the protein CASSVLGGLAGLPGEQFF.

This clonotype was picked up many times. Sequence at one end of the junction differs from germline and may be a read error. The CDR3 sequence is CSVEDVPSMRF. CDR3 DNA sequence: TGCAGCGTTGAAGATGTACCCAGTATGCGCTTT. The rearrangement uses TRBV29-1 and TRBJ1-4; no reliable D call. Germline V gene data show CDR1 as SQVTM and CDR2 as ANQGSEA. The CDR3 loop spans 11 amino acids.